This T cell receptor (beta chain) was identified during a study of blood T cell repertoires in COVID-19. Profiled with immunoSEQ multiplex PCR; TCRdb holds only in-frame clones, not every one. The profile shows fewer than 150,000 clones, around 85% of them singletons. Trimming removed 6 bases from V and 1 base from J, with 10 bases in between. Germline lookup yields CDR1 MNHEY and CDR2 SVGAGI. There are 13 residues in the CDR3. This clone appeared a single time. The sequenced material came from peripheral blood. The TCR was taken from a human donor in a cohort sampled during active COVID-19. The chain is built from TRBV6-5 and TRBJ2-7; D remains unclear. The CDR3 sequence is CASSLRASYEQYF. The CDR3 DNA sequence: TGTGCCAGCAGCCTGAGAGCATCCTACGAGCAGTACTTC.